This is a list of T cell receptor beta chains from one sample in a study of human T cells and chemical hapten exposure. TCRdb re-derived calls from the RACE reads in MiXCR, one entry per CDR3 protein. The table lists some 80,000 distinct CDR3 sequences, under 14% of them singletons, with about 1.4% in the top ten. The sequencing here drew on whole blood, taken in connection with sensitization to the hapten diphenylcyclopropenone (DPC). Every receptor here comes from a young man with alopecia areata. Some clones in this sample may be carry-over from other donors' samples. The CDR3 runs from the conserved cysteine through the conserved F or W. D genes are given only for firm matches. Only part of the rows carry a size: once, few, many, or a class if the clone is expanded.

j_call d_call clone_size v_call cdr3_nt cdr3_aa
TRBJ1-5 . many TRBV6-1 TGTGCCAGCAGTGAGCGACAGACTCTACAATGGCCCCAGCATTTT CASSERQTLQWPQHF
TRBJ1-4 . . TRBV2 TGTGCCAGCAGACCTCAGGGAAGGACGTTTGAAAAACTGTTTTTT CASRPQGRTFEKLFF
TRBJ1-5 . few TRBV4-1 TGCGCCAGCAGCCAAGTTAGAGGGATCCCGCGCAATCAGCCCCAGCATTTT CASSQVRGIPRNQPQHF
TRBJ2-1 . few TRBV7-2 TGTGCCAGCAGTAGTCTCCGGGACTTCTCCTACAATGAGCAGTTCTTC CASSSLRDFSYNEQFF
TRBJ2-3 . . TRBV7-9 TGTGCCAGCAGAAATTGGGGGGATACGCAGTATTTT CASRNWGDTQYF
TRBJ2-3 . few TRBV12-3/TRBV12-4 TGTGCCAGCACCACGACTAGCACAGATACGCAGTATTTT CASTTTSTDTQYF
TRBJ2-1 TRBD2 . TRBV4-3 TGCGCCAGCAGCCAAGATGCCCCTAGCGGGGGGAAGAATGAGCAGTTCTTC CASSQDAPSGGKNEQFF
TRBJ2-3 . . TRBV7-9 TGTGCCAGCAGCCAAGGACTGCTCCCAGATACGCAGTATTTT CASSQGLLPDTQYF
TRBJ2-2 . . TRBV20-1 TGCAGTGTGAGGGACACCGGGGAGCTGTTTTTT CSVRDTGELFF
TRBJ2-1 . . TRBV7-9 TGTGCCAGCAGCTTAGCCGGCACCTACAATGAGCAGTTCTTC CASSLAGTYNEQFF
TRBJ2-7 . . TRBV29-1 TGCAGCGTTGAAGGGCCCGGGATGAAGTCCTACGAGCAGTACTTC CSVEGPGMKSYEQYF
TRBJ1-2 TRBD1 . TRBV7-2 TGTGCCAGCAGCTTAGGCAGGGGGGACTATGGCTACACCTTC CASSLGRGDYGYTF
TRBJ1-1 . . TRBV20-1 TGCAGTGCTAGAGATCTTGAGTCGAACACTGAAGCTTTCTTT CSARDLESNTEAFF
TRBJ1-1 . many TRBV25-1 TGTGCCAGCAGTTTGGGGGTAGGTTGGAACACTGAAGCTTTCTTT CASSLGVGWNTEAFF